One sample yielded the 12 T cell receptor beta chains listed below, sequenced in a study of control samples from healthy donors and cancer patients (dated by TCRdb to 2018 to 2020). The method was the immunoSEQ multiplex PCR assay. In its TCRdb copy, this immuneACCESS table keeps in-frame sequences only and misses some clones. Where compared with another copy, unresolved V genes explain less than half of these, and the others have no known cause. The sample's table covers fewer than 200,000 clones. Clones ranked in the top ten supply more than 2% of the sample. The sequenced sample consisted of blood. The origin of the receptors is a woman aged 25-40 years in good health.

The CDR3 loop reads CASSLGGGLNTEAFF. CDR3 DNA sequence: TGTGCCAGCTCACTTGGAGGGGGCTTGAACACTGAAGCTTTCTTT. The chain is built from TRBV18 and TRBJ1-1, with TRBD1 matching 7 bases. CDR1 is KGHSH, CDR2 LQKENI, per germline. The CDR3 is made up of 15 amino acids. J lost 0 bases, V lost 4 bases, and 5 bases had no gene match.

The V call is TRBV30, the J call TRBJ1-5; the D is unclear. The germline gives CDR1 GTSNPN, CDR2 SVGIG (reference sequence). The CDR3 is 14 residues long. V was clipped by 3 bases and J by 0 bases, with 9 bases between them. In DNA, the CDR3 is TGTGCCTGGAGCGGGGAAACTAGCAATCAGCCCCAGCATTTT. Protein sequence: CAWSGETSNQPQHF.

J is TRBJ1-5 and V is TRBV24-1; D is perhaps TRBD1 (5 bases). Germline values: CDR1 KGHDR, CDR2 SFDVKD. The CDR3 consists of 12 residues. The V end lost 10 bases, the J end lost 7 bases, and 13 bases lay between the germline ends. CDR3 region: CATKGTQQPQHF. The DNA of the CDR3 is TGTGCCACTAAGGGGACTCAACAGCCCCAGCATTTT.

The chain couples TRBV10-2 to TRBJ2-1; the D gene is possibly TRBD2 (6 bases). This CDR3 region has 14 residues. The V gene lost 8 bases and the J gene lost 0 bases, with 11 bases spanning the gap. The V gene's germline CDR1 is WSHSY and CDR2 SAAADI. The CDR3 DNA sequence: TGCGCCAGCCGTGGACTAAACTCCTACAATGAGCAGTTCTTC. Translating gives CASRGLNSYNEQFF.

CDR3 DNA: TGTGCCAGCAGTTTATTAGCGGAGATCACAGATACGCAGTATTTT. Encoded protein: CASSLLAEITDTQYF. This chain uses TRBV27 with TRBJ2-3; tentatively, D is TRBD2 (6 bases). The CDR3 is 15 residues long. V was shortened by 1 base and J by 2 bases, with 10 bases between the two germline ends. The germline gives CDR1 MNHEY, CDR2 SMNVEV (reference sequence).

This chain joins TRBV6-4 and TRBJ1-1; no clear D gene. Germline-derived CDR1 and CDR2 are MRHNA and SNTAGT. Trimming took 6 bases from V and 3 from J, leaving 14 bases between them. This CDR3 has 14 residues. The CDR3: CASRLYSRDTEAFF. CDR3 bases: TGTGCCAGCAGACTCTATTCCCGGGACACTGAAGCTTTCTTT.

In DNA form, the CDR3 reads TGCGCCATCGGGGGGGTGGCAGGGAACAACATTCAGTACTTC. It specifies CAIGGVAGNNIQYF. The chain has TRBV10-1 and TRBJ2-4; 8 bases align to TRBD2. The V and J ends lost 10 bases and 7 bases, in that order; junction bases with no gene match: 12. This CDR3 has 14 amino acids. Germline V gene sequence: CDR1 WNHNN, CDR2 SYGVQD (reference sequence).

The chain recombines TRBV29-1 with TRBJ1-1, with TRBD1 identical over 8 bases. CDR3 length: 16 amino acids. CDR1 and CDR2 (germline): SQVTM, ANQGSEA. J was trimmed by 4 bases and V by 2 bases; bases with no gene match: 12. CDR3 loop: CSVEYAPGGAGTEAFF. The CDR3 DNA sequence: TGCAGCGTTGAATATGCCCCAGGGGGCGCGGGCACTGAAGCTTTCTTT.

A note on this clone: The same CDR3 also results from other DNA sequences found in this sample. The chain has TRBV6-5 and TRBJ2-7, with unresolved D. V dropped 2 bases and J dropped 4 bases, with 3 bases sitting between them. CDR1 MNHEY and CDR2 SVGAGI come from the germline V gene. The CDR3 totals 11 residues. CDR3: CASSYRYEQYF. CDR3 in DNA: TGTGCCAGCAGTTACAGGTACGAGCAGTACTTC.

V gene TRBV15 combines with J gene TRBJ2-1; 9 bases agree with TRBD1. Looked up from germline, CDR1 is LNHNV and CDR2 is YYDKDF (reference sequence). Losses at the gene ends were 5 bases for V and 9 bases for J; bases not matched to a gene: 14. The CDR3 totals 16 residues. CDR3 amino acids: CATSGGGTGFYFEQFF. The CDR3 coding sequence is TGTGCCACCAGCGGGGGGGGGACAGGGTTTTACTTTGAGCAGTTCTTC.

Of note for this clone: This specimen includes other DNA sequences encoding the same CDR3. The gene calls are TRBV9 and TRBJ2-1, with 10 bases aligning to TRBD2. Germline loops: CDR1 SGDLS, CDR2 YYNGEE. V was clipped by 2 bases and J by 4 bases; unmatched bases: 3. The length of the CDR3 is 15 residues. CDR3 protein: CASSVSGGIYNEQFF. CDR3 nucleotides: TGTGCCAGCAGCGTTAGCGGGGGGATATACAATGAGCAGTTCTTC.

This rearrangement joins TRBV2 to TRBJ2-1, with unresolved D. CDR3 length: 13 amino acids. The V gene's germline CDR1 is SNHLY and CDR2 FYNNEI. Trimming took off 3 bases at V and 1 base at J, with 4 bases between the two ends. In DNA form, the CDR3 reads TGTGCCAGCAGTGATTGGTCCTACAATGAGCAGTTCTTC. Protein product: CASSDWSYNEQFF.